This entry lists 27 T cell receptor beta chains sequenced from one sample in a study of cytomegalovirus exposure and HLA in healthy donors. The PCR used 60 Vbeta and 13 Jbeta primers. The data were produced by immunoSEQ multiplex PCR, yet TCRdb's version contains in-frame clones alone and is incomplete. The sample carries around 110,000 clones, over 8% recorded once. Specimen: PBMCs. Every receptor here comes from a man in his thirties or forties in good health and CMV-seronegative.

This clone showed up just a few times. The chain employs TRBV30 and TRBJ1-6; D uncertain. This CDR3 comprises 11 residues. In germline, CDR1 is GTSNPN, CDR2 SVGIG (reference sequence). Between the trimmed V and J ends, which lost 2 bases and 7 bases, there was a span of 3 bases. CDR3 protein: CAWSRNSPLHF. CDR3 DNA: TGTGCCTGGAGTCGGAATTCACCCCTCCACTTT. Filled out from reference TRBV30 and TRBJ1-6, the complete variable domain reads SQTIHQWPATLVQPVGSPLSLECTVEGTSNPNLYWYRQAAGRGLQLLFYSVGIGQISSEVPQNLSASRPQDRQFILSSKKLLLSDSGFYLCAWSRNSPLHFGNGTRLTVT.

This chain links TRBV10-1 with TRBJ2-1, with TRBD1 as a possible D gene (6 bases). Germline loops: CDR1 WNHNN, CDR2 SYGVQD (reference sequence). V gave up 5 bases and J gave up 8 bases, with 13 bases separating them. This CDR3 is built from 13 residues. CDR3 nucleotides: TGCGCCAGCAGTCAGGGGCTATGGGATGAGCAGTTCTTC. Translated, it gives CASSQGLWDEQFF.

The V and J genes are TRBV19 and TRBJ2-7; TRBD2 matches at 12 bases. The CDR3 totals 17 residues. Losses at the gene ends were 3 bases for V and 7 bases for J; bases not matched to a gene: 13. Germline V gene data show CDR1 as LNHDA and CDR2 as SQIVND (reference sequence). The CDR3 bases are TGTGCCAGTAGTATCCTAGCGGGAGGGTCAGGAGGAGATGAGCAGTACTTC. Translation: CASSILAGGSGGDEQYF.

This clone has just a few counts. This chain connects TRBV19 to TRBJ1-5; 9 nucleotides match TRBD1. Looked up from germline, CDR1 is LNHDA and CDR2 is SQIVND (reference sequence). The CDR3 sequence is 17 residues long. With V trimmed by 4 bases and J by 5 bases, 12 bases remained unmatched. The CDR3 sequence: CASSKAGTGYGDQPQHF. The DNA for the CDR3 is TGTGCCAGTAGTAAAGCCGGGACAGGGTACGGGGATCAGCCCCAGCATTTT. The entire variable domain, with the rest obtained from reference TRBV19 and TRBJ1-5, is as follows: DGGITQSPKYLFRKEGQNVTLSCEQNLNHDAMYWYRQDPGQGLRLIYYSQIVNDFQKGDIAEGYSVSREKKESFPLTVTSAQKNPTAFYLCASSKAGTGYGDQPQHFGDGTRLSIL.

The J gene is TRBJ1-6, the V gene TRBV18; maybe TRBD1 (5 bases). Per germline, CDR1 KGHSH and CDR2 LQKENI. CDR3 length: 16 amino acids. V was shortened by 2 bases and J by 6 bases, with 14 bases between the two germline ends. Written as DNA, the CDR3 is TGTGCCAGCTCACCAAAGAGTGGGGCTCTTAATTCACCCCTCCACTTT. Protein sequence: CASSPKSGALNSPLHF.

The V gene is TRBV15, the J gene TRBJ2-3; 8 nucleotides align to TRBD2. From germline, CDR1 is LNHNV and CDR2 YYDKDF (reference sequence). The CDR3 spans 13 residues. With 7 bases clipped from V and 4 bases from J, the junction kept 4 bases outside the gene matches. The CDR3: CATKGGRSDTQYF. The CDR3 region has the DNA TGTGCCACCAAGGGCGGGAGGTCAGATACGCAGTATTTT. Together with reference TRBV15 and TRBJ2-3, the CDR3 gives the full variable domain: DAMVIQNPRYQVTQFGKPVTLSCSQTLNHNVMYWYQQKSSQAPKLLFHYYDKDFNNEADTPDNFQSRRPNTSFCFLDIRSPGLGDTAMYLCATKGGRSDTQYFGPGTRLTVL.

This chain joins TRBV6-6 and TRBJ2-7; the match to TRBD1 covers 7 bases. This CDR3 has 14 residues. Germline lookup yields CDR1 MNHNY and CDR2 SVGAGI (reference sequence). V dropped 1 base and J dropped 3; count of bases not matched to a gene: 3. The CDR3 DNA reads as TGTGCCAGCAGTTACTACAGACAGGGCTACGAGCAGTACTTC. The encoded protein is CASSYYRQGYEQYF.

Only a few counts were recorded for this clone. The chain combines TRBV6-5 with TRBJ1-1; 7 bases map to TRBD1. The CDR3 has 15 residues. Germline V CDR1 and CDR2: MNHEY, SVGAGI. V was pared by 0 bases and J by 2 bases, with 3 bases of the junction left unmatched. The CDR3, as DNA: TGTGCCAGCAGTTACTCATCAGGGGGAAACACTGAAGCTTTCTTT. Residues: CASSYSSGGNTEAFF.

In its sample, this clone was seen a few times. Here the CDR3 DNA reads TGTGCCACCCGCGCGAAAGGGAAGGGGGACACTGAAGCTTTCTTT. Amino acid sequence: CATRAKGKGDTEAFF. The chain employs TRBV10-3 and TRBJ1-1, with D perhaps TRBD1 (6 bases). This CDR3 contains 15 residues. CDR1 is ENHRY and CDR2 is SYGVKD in the germline V gene. Trimming removed 10 bases from V and 3 bases from J, with 21 bases in between.

This clone was observed a few times. The rearrangement joins TRBV18 to TRBJ1-3; D is unresolved. The V gene's germline CDR1 is KGHSH and CDR2 LQKENI. V was pared by 3 bases and J by 0 bases, with 9 bases between. CDR3 length: 15 residues. CDR3 DNA: TGTGCCAGCTCACCTTCCTTCCGCTCTGGAAACACCATATATTTT. It translates to CASSPSFRSGNTIYF.

This clone has a handful of counts. V is TRBV28 and J is TRBJ2-1; 7 bases map to TRBD2. V shed 3 bases, J shed 4 bases, and the junction held 6 bases outside the gene matches. CDR1 is MDHEN, CDR2 SYDVKM, per germline. CDR3 length equals 15 residues. CDR3 DNA: TGTGCCAGCAGTTTTGGGGGTAGCGGGTACAATGAGCAGTTCTTC. This sequence encodes CASSFGGSGYNEQFF.

The chain employs TRBV27 and TRBJ1-2; no clear D. V lost 5 bases to trimming and J lost 4 bases, with 11 bases between them. This CDR3 has 13 residues. The germline CDR1 and CDR2 sequences are MNHEY and SMNVEV (reference sequence). CDR3 DNA: TGTGCCAGCAGTATCACTGGCGGCTATGGCTACACCTTC. As protein: CASSITGGYGYTF.

This chain links TRBV4-1 with TRBJ2-5, with 7 nucleotides matching TRBD1. After removal of 2 bases from V and 4 bases from J, the junction contained 7 bases not matched to a gene. This CDR3 spans 15 amino acids. Germline CDR1 reads MGHRA; CDR2 reads YSYEKL. The CDR3 sequence: CASSQNRGSAETQYF. DNA for the CDR3: TGCGCCAGCAGCCAAAACAGGGGTTCAGCAGAGACCCAGTACTTC.

The chain joins TRBV7-2 to TRBJ2-7, with D perhaps matching TRBD1 (7 bases). V was cut by 5 bases and J by 0 bases, with 17 bases left in between. CDR1 is SGHTA, CDR2 FQGNSA, per germline. CDR3 length equals 16 residues. The CDR3 DNA reads as TGTGCCAGCAGCCCATCAGGGGGGAGACCCTCCTACGAGCAGTACTTC. Translating gives CASSPSGGRPSYEQYF.

The chain employs TRBV7-2 and TRBJ2-3; TRBD1 matches 8 bases. Germline V gene data show CDR1 as SGHTA and CDR2 as FQGNSA. The V segment lost 5 bases and the J segment 2 bases; nucleotides outside the gene matches: 9. This CDR3 spans 16 amino acids. The CDR3 region has the DNA TGTGCCAGCAGCCCAGGGGGCAGGGCCTCCACAGATACGCAGTATTTT. The encoded protein is CASSPGGRASTDTQYF. Together with reference TRBV7-2 and TRBJ2-3, the CDR3 gives the full variable domain: GAGVSQSPSNKVTEKGKDVELRCDPISGHTALYWYRQSLGQGLEFLIYFQGNSAPDKSGLPSDRFSAERTGGSVSTLTIQRTQQEDSAVYLCASSPGGRASTDTQYFGPGTRLTVL.

This clone turned up a few times. This rearrangement joins TRBV30 to TRBJ2-7; perhaps TRBD2 as D (6 bases). The CDR3 sequence is 13 residues long. The V gene's germline CDR1 is GTSNPN and CDR2 SVGIG (reference sequence). V lost 3 bases, J lost 0 bases, and 9 bases lay in between. The CDR3 protein is CAWSGGPSYEQYF. The CDR3 coding sequence is TGTGCCTGGAGCGGGGGACCCTCCTACGAGCAGTACTTC.

This clone appeared a few times. The gene calls are TRBV5-4 and TRBJ2-7; 9 bases align to TRBD1. V gave up 3 bases and J gave up 3 bases; unmatched junction bases: 1. The germline V gene has CDR1 SGHNT and CDR2 YYREEE (reference sequence). The CDR3 covers 13 residues. The DNA for the CDR3 is TGTGCCAGCAGCTCGACAGGGGGCTACGAGCAGTACTTC. Amino acid sequence: CASSSTGGYEQYF.

The sample holds a few counts of this clone. The rearrangement uses TRBV6-5 and TRBJ1-5; 9 positions agree with TRBD1. This CDR3 contains 15 residues. Germline V gene sequence: CDR1 MNHEY, CDR2 SVGAGI. The junction had 2 bases not matched to a gene; V was cut back by 5 bases and J by 0 bases. The CDR3 loop reads CASSTGGASNQPQHF. The CDR3 DNA reads TGTGCCAGCAGTACAGGGGGCGCTAGCAATCAGCCCCAGCATTTT.

This clone has a handful of counts. The V gene is TRBV4-3, the J gene TRBJ1-1, with 8 positions matching TRBD1. This CDR3 has 15 amino acids. Germline V gene data show CDR1 as LGHNA and CDR2 as YSLEER. V gave up 0 bases and J gave up 3 bases; unmatched junction bases: 3. The CDR3 DNA sequence: TGCGCCAGCAGCCAAGACACGGACAGGGACACTGAAGCTTTCTTT. As protein: CASSQDTDRDTEAFF.

This chain connects TRBV5-1 to TRBJ2-2; 7 bases fit TRBD1. The CDR3 has 15 residues. Germline loops: CDR1 SGHRS, CDR2 YFSETQ. With V trimmed by 0 bases and J by 1 base, 0 bases remained unmatched. The CDR3 nucleotides are TGCGCCAGCAGCTTGGGGACAGGGAACACCGGGGAGCTGTTTTTT. Amino acid sequence: CASSLGTGNTGELFF.

In this sample, this clone turned up a few times. This rearrangement joins TRBV29-1 to TRBJ2-5; maybe TRBD1 (6 bases). Judging by the DNA end, TRBJ2-7 fits better; the J call may be wrong. The CDR3 covers 13 residues. Germline values: CDR1 SQVTM, CDR2 ANQGSEA. In DNA, the CDR3 is TGCAGCGTCGGGGACACCGAGATCCACGAGCAGTACTTC. Translation gives CSVGDTEIHEQYF.

This clone has just a few counts. This rearrangement joins TRBV7-2 to TRBJ2-3, with TRBD2 matching over 8 bases. The germline gives CDR1 SGHTA, CDR2 FQGNSA. After removal of 4 bases from V and 9 bases from J, the junction contained 3 bases not matched to a gene. CDR3 length equals 12 residues. Here the CDR3 DNA reads TGTGCCAGCAGCTCCGGGGGGGGCACGCAGTATTTT. Translation gives CASSSGGGTQYF.

This clone was detected only a few times. V and J are TRBV4-1 and TRBJ2-7; possibly TRBD1 for D (6 bases). Trimming stripped 9 bases from V and 3 bases from J, with 18 bases between. The CDR3 has 14 residues. Germline V gene data show CDR1 as MGHRA and CDR2 as YSYEKL. The DNA of the CDR3 is TGCGCCAGTGCGGAACAGGGTCGAGGCTACGAGCAGTACTTC. Translated: CASAEQGRGYEQYF.

This clone was observed a handful of times. The gene calls are TRBV18 and TRBJ1-6; TRBD1 is a possible D gene (5 bases). The CDR3 extends over 15 amino acids. CDR1 and CDR2 from the germline V gene are KGHSH and LQKENI. Trimming removed 6 bases from V and 6 bases from J, with 15 bases in between. CDR3 region: CASSPTGQRNSPLHF. For the CDR3, the DNA is TGTGCCAGCTCCCCAACAGGTCAGCGTAATTCACCCCTCCACTTT.

J is TRBJ2-7 and V is TRBV4-1; 12 bases match TRBD2. Germline V gene data show CDR1 as MGHRA and CDR2 as YSYEKL. V trimming: 2 bases; J trimming: 1 base; junction bases outside the gene matches: 0. The CDR3 sequence is 15 residues long. CDR3 region: CASSQTSGGSYEQYF. The CDR3 nucleotides read TGCGCCAGCAGCCAAACTAGCGGGGGGTCCTACGAGCAGTACTTC.

The chain recombines TRBV7-9 with TRBJ2-7; 12 nucleotides line up with TRBD2. CDR1 is SEHNR and CDR2 is FQNEAQ in the germline V gene (reference sequence). CDR3 length: 15 residues. Unmatched junction bases numbered 3, after V lost 4 bases and J lost 2 bases. In DNA, the CDR3 is TGTGCCAGCAGCTCGGCTAGCGGGGGGGCCTACGAGCAGTACTTC. It specifies CASSSASGGAYEQYF.

In this sample, this clone turned up a few times. The chain employs TRBV27 and TRBJ1-1; 8 bases are shared with TRBD1. Germline V CDR1 and CDR2: MNHEY, SMNVEV (reference sequence). V lost 5 bases to trimming and J lost 3 bases; unmatched junction nucleotides: 8. This CDR3 has 15 residues. CDR3 sequence reads: CASSPGQGRYTEAFF. CDR3 DNA sequence: TGTGCCAGCAGTCCAGGACAGGGAAGGTACACTGAAGCTTTCTTT.